This T cell receptor (beta chain) came from a study of CXCR3-negative and CXCR3-positive naive CD8 T cells. Study conclusions and caveats: Naive cells positive for CXCR3 carried more hydrophobic TRB CDR3s than CXCR3-negative ones. Fresh PBMCs served for most assays, and CXCR3 expression fell partially after cryopreservation.

CD45RO-CCR7+CD27+CD95- marked naive CD8+ T cells. CDR1 is LNHNV, CDR2 YYDKDF, per germline (reference sequence). The CDR3 spans 13 residues. 5' RACE that incorporated UMI labels was used to prepare the TRB cDNA libraries. TCRdb re-called the 5' RACE reads and shows each CDR3 protein once, DNA omitted. The data include about 130,000 distinct CDR3 sequences; the top ten clones carry nearly 0.5%. As regards this clonotype: Its specificity is not known.

The chain links TRBV15 to TRBJ1-5; TCRdb proposes TRBD1, but this gene call is untestable without DNA. The clonotype comes from a human donor in good health. Some clones in this sample may be carry-over from other donors' samples. What was sequenced was naive CXCR3- CD8+ T cells from blood. Described subset: CD45RO-CCR7+CD27+CD95- naive CD8+ T cells lacking CXCR3 (TNR3-). The CDR3 sequence is CATSSRGNQPQHF. Complete variable domain (other parts from reference TRBV15 and TRBJ1-5): DAMVIQNPRYQVTQFGKPVTLSCSQTLNHNVMYWYQQKSSQAPKLLFHYYDKDFNNEADTPDNFQSRRPNTSFCFLDIRSPGLGDTAMYLCATSSRGNQPQHFGDGTRLSIL.